These 32 T cell receptor beta chains were sequenced from one sample in a study of post-analysis software for immune sequencing data (dated by TCRdb to between 2014 and 2017). What the study reported, not specific to this receptor: Significantly higher frequencies in patients than in controls were found for roughly 5 TRBV segments, including TRBV5-6, TRBV5-1 and TRBV20-1.

No antigen is known for these receptors. Library construction relied on PCR. Sequenced on an Illumina HiSeq 2500. Unique molecular identifiers were incorporated into TCR beta cDNA libraries to reduce PCR and sequencing biases. TCRdb trimmed public reads at Q25 via fastp, called clones via MiXCR and kept in-frame beta chains. Rows with a matching CDR3 protein are joined into one entry that keeps the most common DNA and genes. This sample comprises approximately 570,000 distinct CDR3 sequences, 44% of them detected only once. Jointly, the top ten make up more than 1.5% of the sample. Sequencing was performed on blood. All receptors come from a girl between 10 and 17 years old with multiple sclerosis.

The chain links TRBV5-1 to TRBJ2-5; TRBD1 aligns across 8 bases. TRBJ2-7 matches the DNA end more closely, so the J call is doubtful. Germline V lookup: CDR1 SGHRS, CDR2 YFSETQ. The CDR3 extends over 13 amino acids. This CDR3 reads CASSEGQAGEQYF. CDR3 coding DNA: TGCGCCAGCAGCGAGGGACAGGCTGGCGAGCAGTACTTC.

V is TRBV5-1 and J is TRBJ1-5, with 10 bases aligning to TRBD1. Germline CDR1 and CDR2: SGHRS and YFSETQ. Trimming took 0 bases from V and 1 from J; bases not matched to a gene: 4. The CDR3 sequence is 17 residues long. The chain's CDR3 is CASSLGDRGSSNQPQHF. The CDR3 DNA is TGCGCCAGCAGCTTGGGGGACAGGGGTTCGAGCAATCAGCCCCAGCATTTT.

The rearrangement links TRBV6-1 to TRBJ1-1; no firm D call. Trimming left V 4 bases short and J 4 bases short, with 10 bases between. This CDR3 is built from 13 residues. Per the germline V gene, CDR1 is MNHNS and CDR2 is SASEGT. Written as DNA, the CDR3 is TGTGCCAGCAGTGTGAATTCCGGCACTGAAGCTTTCTTT. Encoded protein: CASSVNSGTEAFF.

V and J are TRBV7-9 and TRBJ1-5; maybe TRBD1 (6 bases). The CDR3 consists of 12 residues. Germline assignment: CDR1 SEHNR and CDR2 FQNEAQ (reference sequence). Trimming removed 4 bases from V and 7 bases from J, with 8 bases in between. This CDR3 is CASSYDRQPQHF. In DNA, the CDR3 is TGTGCCAGCAGCTACGACAGGCAGCCCCAGCATTTT.

The J gene is TRBJ2-7, the V gene TRBV5-6; D is possibly TRBD1 (6 bases). The length of the CDR3 is 14 residues. Germline values: CDR1 SGHDT, CDR2 YYEEEE. V lost 6 bases to trimming and J lost 1 base, with 14 bases between them. The CDR3 nucleotides are TGTGCCAGCACCGACGACAGGCGGTCCTACGAGCAGTACTTC. Its protein is CASTDDRRSYEQYF.

V is TRBV12-3 or TRBV12-4 and J is TRBJ2-7; 7 bases match TRBD1. Trimming removed 7 bases from V and 3 bases from J; junction bases left unmatched: 6. The CDR3 has 13 amino acids. The CDR3 sequence is CASKEPGGYEQYF. CDR3 sequence (DNA): TGTGCCAGCAAAGAGCCAGGGGGCTACGAGCAGTACTTC.

This clonotype occurred a few times. The V gene is TRBV10-3, the J gene TRBJ1-2, with 8 bases aligning to TRBD1. With 0 bases clipped from V and 8 bases from J, the junction kept 2 bases outside the gene matches. The CDR3 covers 13 residues. Per germline, CDR1 ENHRY and CDR2 SYGVKD. The CDR3 nucleotides are TGTGCCATCAGTGAGTCACAGGGGGAAGGCTACACCTTC. It codes for CAISESQGEGYTF.

The chain uses TRBV7-9 and TRBJ2-3; possibly TRBD1 or TRBD2 for D (5 bases each). Germline V gene lookup returns CDR1 SEHNR and CDR2 FQNEAQ (reference sequence). The CDR3 has 11 residues. Trimming pared 4 bases from V and 12 bases from J, leaving 11 bases between. The CDR3 DNA sequence: TGTGCCAGCAGCTACCGGGACCATCAGTATTTT. Translated, it gives CASSYRDHQYF.

The J gene is TRBJ2-3, the V gene TRBV7-2; TRBD2 aligns across 9 bases. The germline V gene encodes CDR1 SGHTA and CDR2 FQGNSA. The junction had 3 bases not matched to a gene; V was cut back by 1 base and J by 7 bases. CDR3 length equals 14 residues. Here the CDR3 DNA reads TGTGCCAGCAGCTTAGTGACTAGCGGCAATACGCAGTATTTT. It specifies CASSLVTSGNTQYF.

This clonotype has more than one count but fewer than ten. The chain combines TRBV5-5 with TRBJ2-7; 7 nucleotides line up with TRBD2. CDR1 SGHKS and CDR2 YYEKEE come from the germline V gene (reference sequence). The CDR3 contains 14 residues. J gave up 2 bases and V 6 bases, and 8 bases lay outside the gene matches. CDR3 DNA: TGTGCCAGCACTTTTGGGGGGGGAACCTACGAGCAGTACTTC. Protein: CASTFGGGTYEQYF.

This chain connects TRBV4-1 to TRBJ2-3; perhaps TRBD2 as D (5 bases). Germline loops: CDR1 MGHRA, CDR2 YSYEKL. The CDR3 totals 16 residues. Trimming cost V 1 base and J 6 bases, with 17 bases left between them. This chain's CDR3 is CASSQGGAGPRDTQYF. DNA of the CDR3: TGCGCCAGCAGCCAAGGGGGTGCGGGCCCGAGGGATACGCAGTATTTT.

This chain connects TRBV5-6 to TRBJ2-1, with D perhaps matching TRBD2 (5 bases). Germline-derived CDR1 and CDR2 are SGHDT and YYEEEE. With 5 bases removed from V and 14 bases from J, the gap between germline ends came to 17 bases. The CDR3 totals 12 residues. The CDR3 nucleotides read TGTGCCAGCAGATACGGCGGGTCAAGGGAGTTCTTC. Protein: CASRYGGSREFF.

Concerning this clonotype itself: Germline and junction disagree at one end, which may indicate a read error. The V and J genes are TRBV7-9 and TRBJ1-2; 12 bases line up with TRBD1. This CDR3 has 14 amino acids. In germline, CDR1 is SEHNR, CDR2 FQNEAQ (reference sequence). CDR3 protein: CASSWDRGQDGYTF. The DNA of the CDR3 is TGTGCCAGCAGCTGGGACAGGGGGCAGGATGGCTACACTTTC.

The rearrangement joins TRBV20-1 to TRBJ1-5, with 7 bases matching TRBD1. From germline, CDR1 is DFQATT and CDR2 SNEGSKA (reference sequence). The V segment lost 6 bases and the J segment 7 bases; nucleotides outside the gene matches: 6. The CDR3 sequence is 12 residues long. The CDR3 DNA is TGCAGTGCAAGACAGGGCACCCAGCCCCAGCATTTT. Protein: CSARQGTQPQHF.

The V gene is TRBV12-3 or TRBV12-4, the J gene TRBJ1-1; D is uncertain. Trimming took off 3 bases at V and 4 bases at J, with 9 bases between the two ends. The CDR3 covers 13 residues. The CDR3 region is CASSFQIGTEAFF. Written as DNA, the CDR3 is TGTGCCAGCAGTTTTCAGATTGGCACTGAAGCTTTCTTT.

V and J are TRBV20-1 and TRBJ2-7, with 9 positions matching TRBD1. The CDR3 contains 13 residues. Germline V lookup: CDR1 DFQATT, CDR2 SNEGSKA (reference sequence). With V trimmed by 6 bases and J by 1 base, 4 bases remained unmatched. The CDR3 DNA reads as TGCAGTGCCCTGGGACAGGGATCCTACGAGCAGTACTTC. It is translated as CSALGQGSYEQYF.

The V and J genes are TRBV6-6 and TRBJ1-2; 8 positions agree with TRBD1. The CDR3 has 17 amino acids. CDR1 and CDR2 (germline): MNHNY, SVGAGI (reference sequence). After removal of 6 bases from V and 0 bases from J, the junction contained 12 bases not matched to a gene. CDR3 DNA: TGTGCCAGCAGAAGTCGCGGGACAGGCCTTTCTAACTATGGCTACACCTTC. Protein: CASRSRGTGLSNYGYTF.

The gene calls are TRBV2 and TRBJ2-7; the match to TRBD1 covers 8 bases. The germline V gene has CDR1 SNHLY and CDR2 FYNNEI. The CDR3 is made up of 14 amino acids. V trimming: 7 bases; J trimming: 0 bases; junction bases outside the gene matches: 5. The CDR3 spells CASTSDRDSYEQYF. DNA for the CDR3: TGTGCCAGCACGTCGGACAGGGACTCCTACGAGCAGTACTTC.

The count of this clonotype is one. J is TRBJ2-5 and V is TRBV20-1; D is perhaps TRBD2 (7 bases). Deletions cut 0 bases from V and 7 bases from J, with 9 bases between. Germline lookup yields CDR1 DFQATT and CDR2 SNEGSKA (reference sequence). The CDR3 consists of 12 residues. CDR3 residues: CSARDRGGTQYF. As DNA, the CDR3 is TGCAGTGCTAGAGATAGGGGGGGGACCCAGTACTTC.

This clonotype occurred once. The chain couples TRBV9 to TRBJ1-5, with no clear D. The CDR3 has 15 amino acids. Germline V lookup: CDR1 SGDLS, CDR2 YYNGEE. V lost 4 bases to trimming and J lost 0 bases, with 11 bases between them. The CDR3 DNA reads as TGTGCCAGCAGCCCTGAGAGCTATAGCAATCAGCCCCAGCATTTT. It is translated as CASSPESYSNQPQHF.

The table lists this clonotype with a few counts. This sequence joins TRBV5-1 and TRBJ2-7; 11 bases fit TRBD2. The CDR3 has 14 residues. Germline CDR1 reads SGHRS; CDR2 reads YFSETQ. The V gene end was trimmed by 4 bases and the J gene end by 4 bases; junction bases not matched to a gene: 4. The CDR3 region is CASSPSGGLYEQYF. The DNA of the CDR3 is TGCGCCAGCAGCCCTAGCGGGGGGCTTTACGAGCAGTACTTC.

This sequence joins TRBV20-1 and TRBJ2-5; TRBD2 matches at 7 bases. The CDR3 has 14 amino acids. V trimming: 0 bases; J trimming: 4 bases; junction bases outside the gene matches: 5. In germline, CDR1 is DFQATT, CDR2 SNEGSKA (reference sequence). This chain's CDR3 is CSAREAGNRETQYF. CDR3 in DNA: TGCAGTGCTAGAGAAGCGGGAAATCGAGAGACCCAGTACTTC.

The J gene is TRBJ1-2, the V gene TRBV4-1; possible D gene TRBD1, 5 bases. With 4 bases removed from V and 1 base from J, the gap between germline ends came to 13 bases. From germline, CDR1 is MGHRA and CDR2 YSYEKL. There are 15 residues in the CDR3. CDR3 nucleotides: TGCGCCAGCAGCCCCAGGCCGACAGATAACTATGGCTACACCTTC. Encoded protein: CASSPRPTDNYGYTF.

Turning to this clonotype: Germline and junction disagree at one end, which may indicate a read error. This sequence joins TRBV15 and TRBJ2-3, with D hard to call. This CDR3 has 13 amino acids. CDR1 and CDR2 from the germline V gene are LNHNV and YYDKDF (reference sequence). The CDR3 coding sequence is TGTTCCACGAGCAGGACCTCTACAGATACGCAGTATTTT. Amino acids: CSTSRTSTDTQYF.

The chain links TRBV3-1 to TRBJ2-7; D might be TRBD1 (7 bases). CDR1 is LGHDT and CDR2 is YNNKEL in the germline V gene (reference sequence). The V end was cut by 0 bases, the J end by 3 bases, with 18 bases between. The CDR3 is made up of 17 amino acids. This chain's CDR3 is CASSQDIRGGGYYEQYF. In DNA, the CDR3 is TGTGCCAGCAGCCAAGATATAAGAGGAGGGGGCTACTACGAGCAGTACTTC.

The chain links TRBV12-3 or TRBV12-4 to TRBJ2-7; weak D call: TRBD1 (6 bases). V was clipped by 4 bases and J by 4 bases, with 17 bases between them. This CDR3 region has 15 residues. The CDR3, as DNA: TGTGCCAGCAGTTCCCGGACAGAGGGACCTTACGAGCAGTACTTC. The encoded protein is CASSSRTEGPYEQYF.

The V gene is TRBV20-1, the J gene TRBJ2-7, with D unresolved. The V end lost 3 bases, the J end lost 5 bases, and 11 bases lay between the germline ends. CDR3 size: 12 residues. CDR1 is DFQATT, CDR2 SNEGSKA, per germline (reference sequence). The CDR3 DNA sequence: TGCAGTGCTAGTAACCGCGTGCACGAGCAGTACTTC. Translation gives CSASNRVHEQYF.

This clonotype was observed a few times. The V call is TRBV29-1, the J call TRBJ2-1; 12 bases map to TRBD2. Germline CDR1 SQVTM, CDR2 ANQGSEA. V lost 0 bases, J lost 9 bases, and 6 bases stayed unmatched. The CDR3 sequence is 15 residues long. As DNA, the CDR3 is TGCAGCGTTGAAGACGGGCTAGCGGGAGGGCCTGAGCAGTTCTTC. It is translated as CSVEDGLAGGPEQFF.

The chain uses TRBV29-1 and TRBJ2-3; no reliable D call. The CDR3 is 13 residues long. The germline CDR1 and CDR2 sequences are SQVTM and ANQGSEA. V was pared by 0 bases and J by 7 bases, with 11 bases between. The CDR3 DNA sequence: TGCAGCGTTGAAGATAAGGATCTTTATACGCAGTATTTT. Its translation: CSVEDKDLYTQYF.

The chain has TRBV12-3 or TRBV12-4 and TRBJ2-1; D possibly matches TRBD1 or TRBD2 (5 bases each). The CDR3 loop spans 17 amino acids. V was shortened by 6 bases and J by 5 bases, with 23 bases between the two germline ends. CDR3 sequence: CASSSYSGPREDNEQFF. CDR3 nucleotide sequence: TGTGCCAGCAGCTCATACTCGGGGCCCCGAGAGGACAATGAGCAGTTCTTC.

In this sample, this clonotype turned up a few times. V gene TRBV12-3 or TRBV12-4 combines with J gene TRBJ1-4, with 7 bases fitting TRBD1. V was pared by 5 bases and J by 8 bases, with 5 bases of the junction left unmatched. The CDR3 has 13 residues. The CDR3 coding sequence is TGTGCCAGCAGTAGACAGGGTTGGGAAAAACTGTTTTTT. It specifies CASSRQGWEKLFF.

This chain connects TRBV12-3 or TRBV12-4 to TRBJ1-2; D is ambiguous. V lost 5 bases, J lost 5 bases, and 12 bases lay in between. The CDR3 is made up of 13 amino acids. CDR3: CASSTAGSYGYTF. The CDR3 DNA sequence: TGTGCCAGCAGTACGGCGGGGTCTTATGGCTACACCTTC.